The 22 T cell receptor beta chains presented below share a single source sample, sequenced in a study of cytomegalovirus exposure and HLA in healthy donors. Amplification used 60 Vbeta primers and 13 Jbeta primers. Here immunoSEQ multiplex PCR was the method, and the copy in TCRdb shows in-frame clones only, minus some. Found here are some 150,000 clones, approximately 80% of them singletons; the top ten hold roughly 1.4%. Source material: PBMCs. The origin of the receptors is a woman in her late teens or twenties in good health and CMV-seronegative.

The chain couples TRBV5-1 to TRBJ2-3; the match to TRBD1 covers 7 bases. Germline V gene data show CDR1 as SGHRS and CDR2 as YFSETQ. V was clipped by 3 bases and J by 4 bases; unmatched bases: 5. This CDR3 is built from 14 residues. CDR3 residues: CASSWTQGPDTQYF. Written as DNA, the CDR3 is TGCGCCAGCAGCTGGACACAGGGGCCAGATACGCAGTATTTT.

The chain employs TRBV2 and TRBJ2-6, with a weak D call TRBD2 (6 bases). Trimming took off 2 bases at V and 0 bases at J, with 14 bases between the two ends. The CDR3 length is 18 residues. CDR1 and CDR2 from the germline V gene are SNHLY and FYNNEI. For the CDR3, the DNA is TGTGCCAGCAGTGAAATGGGGACTTTGAGCTCTGGGGCCAACGTCCTGACTTTC. It yields the protein CASSEMGTLSSGANVLTF.

The chain is built from TRBV18 and TRBJ1-1; D is undetermined. CDR1 is KGHSH and CDR2 is LQKENI in the germline V gene. The CDR3 contains 15 residues. The ends were cut back, 1 base at V and 3 bases at J, with 12 bases in the middle. The CDR3 loop reads CASSPREGLDTEAFF. CDR3 DNA sequence: TGTGCCAGCTCACCACGGGAGGGCTTAGACACTGAAGCTTTCTTT.

The chain is built from TRBV7-9 and TRBJ2-5; D perhaps matches TRBD1 (5 bases). V was cut by 4 bases and J by 1 base, with 13 bases left in between. CDR1 is SEHNR and CDR2 is FQNEAQ in the germline V gene (reference sequence). CDR3 length: 15 amino acids. The CDR3 sequence is CASSSGHFFQETQYF. The CDR3 nucleotides read TGTGCCAGCAGCTCCGGACATTTTTTCCAAGAGACCCAGTACTTC.

The V call is TRBV2, the J call TRBJ1-1, with 7 bases fitting TRBD1. The CDR3 spans 15 residues. J lost 3 bases, V lost 4 bases, and 8 bases had no gene match. Germline V gene lookup returns CDR1 SNHLY and CDR2 FYNNEI. The CDR3 DNA reads as TGTGCCAGCAGTGGCTGGGACAGCAGCTACACTGAAGCTTTCTTT. Encoded protein: CASSGWDSSYTEAFF.

The gene calls are TRBV25-1 and TRBJ2-2, with 9 bases identical to TRBD1. V was clipped by 5 bases and J by 0 bases; unmatched bases: 4. The CDR3 has 16 residues. Germline V CDR1 and CDR2: MGHDK, SYGVNS. CDR3 sequence: CASSKRTGANTGELFF. CDR3 coding DNA: TGTGCCAGCAGTAAACGGACAGGGGCGAACACCGGGGAGCTGTTTTTT.

This chain connects TRBV2 to TRBJ1-5; D unclear. The germline V and J ends were trimmed by 2 bases and 9 bases, with 14 bases remaining between them. Per the germline V gene, CDR1 is SNHLY and CDR2 is FYNNEI. The CDR3 spans 14 residues. The CDR3 region is CASSERGGVRPQHF. In DNA form, the CDR3 reads TGTGCCAGCAGTGAACGAGGAGGAGTCAGGCCCCAGCATTTT.

This chain links TRBV6-5 with TRBJ1-2; D call uncertain. Trimming left V 8 bases short and J 4 bases short, with 14 bases between. The CDR3 is made up of 13 amino acids. Germline values: CDR1 MNHEY, CDR2 SVGAGI. The CDR3 coding sequence is TGTGCCAGCGTTTTGCGTTCGGGCTATGGCTACACCTTC. It specifies CASVLRSGYGYTF.

V and J are TRBV5-1 and TRBJ1-1; D not resolved. Trimming removed 4 bases from V and 7 bases from J, with 17 bases in between. The CDR3 loop spans 14 amino acids. CDR1 is SGHRS, CDR2 YFSETQ, per germline. The CDR3 DNA reads TGCGCCAGCAGCCCCTCCGGGCGAGGGTTTGAAGCTTTCTTT. Translation gives CASSPSGRGFEAFF. Supplemented by reference TRBV5-1 and TRBJ1-1, the full variable domain reads KAGVTQTPRYLIKTRGQQVTLSCSPISGHRSVSWYQQTPGQGLQFLFEYFSETQRNKGNFPGRFSGRQFSNSRSEMNVSTLELGDSALYLCASSPSGRGFEAFFGQGTRLTVV.

The J gene is TRBJ2-1, the V gene TRBV11-2; a weak D match, TRBD2 (5 bases). V was shortened by 5 bases and J by 2 bases, with 7 bases between the two germline ends. There are 13 residues in the CDR3. CDR1 and CDR2 (germline): SGHAT, FQNNGV. The CDR3 region has the DNA TGTGCCAGCAGCCCGGGAACCTACAATGAGCAGTTCTTC. This codes for CASSPGTYNEQFF. Combining the CDR3 with reference TRBV11-2 and TRBJ2-1 gives the whole variable domain EAGVAQSPRYKIIEKRQSVAFWCNPISGHATLYWYQQILGQGPKLLIQFQNNGVVDDSQLPKDRFSAERLKGVDSTLKIQPAKLEDSAVYLCASSPGTYNEQFFGPGTRLTVL.

The chain links TRBV28 to TRBJ2-5, with a weak D call TRBD1 (5 bases). The length of the CDR3 is 14 residues. CDR1 and CDR2 (germline): MDHEN, SYDVKM. V was trimmed by 5 bases and J by 0 bases, leaving 10 bases between them. CDR3 amino acids: CASSVWGNQETQYF. The CDR3 DNA sequence: TGTGCCAGCAGTGTCTGGGGCAACCAAGAGACCCAGTACTTC.

Of note for this clone: At one boundary the junction diverges from the germline segment, which might be a read error. This sequence joins TRBV29-1 and TRBJ1-2; 9 bases agree with TRBD1. CDR1 and CDR2 (germline): SQVTM, ANQGSEA. This CDR3 has 13 amino acids. CDR3: CSVEGQGNYGYTF. DNA of the CDR3: TGCAGCGTCGAAGGACAGGGGAACTATGGCTACACCTTC.

This clone showed up just once. V and J are TRBV11-3 and TRBJ1-1, with 9 bases aligning to TRBD1. The junction had 5 bases not matched to a gene; V was cut back by 4 bases and J by 5 bases. Per the germline V gene, CDR1 is SGHNT and CDR2 is YENEEA. The CDR3 loop spans 14 amino acids. The CDR3 loop reads CASSSQGARTEAFF. For the CDR3, the DNA is TGTGCCAGCAGCTCACAGGGGGCGAGGACTGAAGCTTTCTTT.

This clone has only a few counts. The V gene is TRBV10-1, the J gene TRBJ2-7; a weak D match, TRBD1 (6 bases). CDR1 WNHNN and CDR2 SYGVQD come from the germline V gene (reference sequence). Trimming removed 2 bases from V and 3 bases from J, with 8 bases in between. This CDR3 is built from 13 residues. CDR3 residues: CASSEEGVYEQYF. CDR3 nucleotides: TGCGCCAGCAGTGAGGAGGGGGTCTACGAGCAGTACTTC.

The chain combines TRBV7-9 with TRBJ1-4; no firm D call. Trimming removed 2 bases from V and 0 bases from J, with 7 bases in between. CDR1 is SEHNR and CDR2 is FQNEAQ in the germline V gene (reference sequence). The CDR3 has 15 amino acids. CDR3 bases: TGTGCCAGCAGCTTAACAGTTGCAACTAATGAAAAACTGTTTTTT. Its protein is CASSLTVATNEKLFF.

The chain links TRBV21-1 to TRBJ1-1. TRBV21-1 is a documented pseudogene. This CDR3 comprises 17 residues. CDR3 sequence reads: CASSKTEEGLPNTEAFF. CDR3 bases: TGTGCCAGCAGCAAAACAGAGGAGGGACTCCCGAACACTGAAGCTTTCTTT.

V is TRBV29-1 and J is TRBJ2-7; TRBD1 matches 10 bases. Germline lookup yields CDR1 SQVTM and CDR2 ANQGSEA. Trimming at V came to 1 base and at J to 3 bases, leaving 9 bases not matched to a gene. The CDR3 has 16 amino acids. The CDR3 DNA reads TGCAGCGTTGAAGGAAGATTTGGGACAGGGGACTACGAGCAGTACTTC. Its protein is CSVEGRFGTGDYEQYF.

This clone came up once. The chain joins TRBV10-3 to TRBJ2-7; TRBD1 agrees at 11 bases. This CDR3 region has 18 residues. The germline CDR1 and CDR2 sequences are ENHRY and SYGVKD. V shed 3 bases, J shed 4 bases, and the junction held 14 bases outside the gene matches. The CDR3 coding sequence is TGTGCCATCAGTGACCCTTCCCGGGACAGGGGGTCGGGGTACGAGCAGTACTTC. Amino acids: CAISDPSRDRGSGYEQYF.

On this clone: The same CDR3 also results from other DNA sequences found in this sample. This chain uses TRBV10-1 with TRBJ2-7; 7 bases are shared with TRBD1. The CDR3 loop spans 13 amino acids. Germline assignment: CDR1 WNHNN and CDR2 SYGVQD (reference sequence). V shed 6 bases and J 0 bases; nucleotides not matched to a gene: 2. DNA of the CDR3: TGCGCCAGCAGCAGGGGGACCTCCTACGAGCAGTACTTC. Amino acids: CASSRGTSYEQYF.

This chain uses TRBV6-1 with TRBJ1-2; TRBD1 aligns across 7 bases. This CDR3 region has 14 residues. V shed 3 bases, J shed 4 bases, and the junction held 5 bases outside the gene matches. The germline V gene has CDR1 MNHNS and CDR2 SASEGT. The CDR3 region is CASSDRGQIYGYTF. The CDR3 nucleotides are TGTGCCAGCAGTGATCGGGGACAGATCTATGGCTACACCTTC.

This chain joins TRBV28 and TRBJ1-5; TRBD1 might be the D (5 bases). CDR1 and CDR2 from the germline V gene are MDHEN and SYDVKM. Trimming left V 7 bases short and J 1 base short, with 14 bases between. CDR3 length equals 15 residues. Here the CDR3 reads CASNQGMWSNQPQHF. The CDR3, as DNA: TGTGCCAGCAACCAGGGAATGTGGAGCAATCAGCCCCAGCATTTT. Drawing the rest from reference TRBV28 and TRBJ1-5, the complete variable domain is DVKVTQSSRYLVKRTGEKVFLECVQDMDHENMFWYRQDPGLGLRLIYFSYDVKMKEKGDIPEGYSVSREKKERFSLILESASTNQTSMYLCASNQGMWSNQPQHFGDGTRLSIL.

The genes are TRBV12-1 and TRBJ1-1; the DNA was not compared with TRBD1, the D call given in the table. TRBV12-1 is reported as a pseudogene. The CDR3 runs to 16 residues. CDR3 sequence reads: CASSPRQGGRNTEAFF. The DNA of the CDR3 is TGTGCCAGCAGCCCCAGACAGGGTGGAAGGAACACTGAAGCTTTCTTT.